Listed here are 25 T cell receptor beta chains from one sample, sequenced in a study of T cell repertoires in cytomegalovirus infection. Their cognate antigens are unknown. In TCRdb, the reads were re-called with MiXCR into one record per CDR3 protein. The sample records around 800,000 distinct CDR3 sequences, about 31% being singletons. Sequenced material: cultured CD8+ T cells from PBMCs, taken from culture after CMV antigen stimulation. The receptors here all came from a human donor in good health (CMV status not recorded). Some clones in this sample may be carry-over from other donors' samples.

V gene TRBV28 combines with J gene TRBJ2-3, with 10 positions matching TRBD2. Germline V gene sequence: CDR1 MDHEN, CDR2 SYDVKM. The CDR3 runs 16 residues. J was trimmed by 6 bases and V by 4 bases; bases with no gene match: 10. The CDR3 region is CASSSPLAGAGDTQYF. CDR3 DNA: TGTGCCAGCAGTTCCCCTCTAGCGGGGGCCGGGGATACGCAGTATTTT.

The table lists this clonotype with a few counts. This chain uses TRBV6-6 with TRBJ1-4; 10 bases fit TRBD1. The CDR3 is 17 amino acids. Per the germline V gene, CDR1 is MNHNY and CDR2 is SVGAGI (reference sequence). The V segment lost 6 bases and the J segment 4 bases; nucleotides outside the gene matches: 11. CDR3: CASSSIDRGRGNEKLFF. DNA for the CDR3: TGTGCCAGCAGCTCTATCGACAGGGGGCGCGGTAATGAAAAACTGTTTTTT.

Regarding this clonotype: One end of the junction varies from germline; a read error may be responsible. The chain couples TRBV7-8 to TRBJ2-1; tentative D call: TRBD2 (5 bases). Germline V gives CDR1 SGHVS, CDR2 FQNEAQ. CDR3 length: 11 amino acids. CDR3 residues: CANSLANEQFF. In DNA form, the CDR3 reads TGTGCCAACAGCTTAGCGAATGAGCAGTTCTTC.

A remark on this clonotype: One end of the junction is discordant with germline, which a read error may explain. The J gene is TRBJ1-2, the V gene TRBV7-3; D is undetermined. Germline V lookup: CDR1 SGHTA, CDR2 FQGTGA. This CDR3 is built from 13 residues. The CDR3 DNA sequence: TGTGCCAGCAGCTTAGGGCAGCTCTATGTCTACACCTTC. Amino acids: CASSLGQLYVYTF. Full variable domain (outside the CDR3, taken from reference TRBV7-3 and TRBJ1-2): GAGVSQTPSNKVTEKGKYVELRCDPISGHTALYWYRQSLGQGPEFLIYFQGTGAADDSGLPNDRFFAVRPEGSVSTLKIQRTERGDSAVYLCASSLGQLYVYTFGSGTRLTVV.

This chain joins TRBV12-3 or TRBV12-4 and TRBJ2-5, with 10 bases identical to TRBD2. There are 17 residues in the CDR3. V lost 3 bases to trimming and J lost 4 bases; unmatched junction nucleotides: 11. The CDR3 loop reads CASSFDPGTSVTETQYF. In nucleotides, the CDR3 is TGTGCCAGCAGTTTTGATCCTGGGACTAGCGTAACAGAGACCCAGTACTTC.

This clonotype was observed a few times. V usage is TRBV7-2 and J usage is TRBJ2-2, with D perhaps matching TRBD1 or TRBD2 (5 bases each). V lost 1 base, J lost 1 base, and 13 bases lay in between. Germline CDR1 SGHTA, CDR2 FQGNSA. The CDR3 extends over 17 amino acids. CDR3: CASSLGDWGWNTGELFF. CDR3 bases: TGTGCCAGCAGCTTAGGTGACTGGGGGTGGAACACCGGGGAGCTGTTTTTT.

This clonotype was recorded a few times. This sequence joins TRBV27 and TRBJ1-1; no reliable D call. Germline-derived CDR1 and CDR2 are MNHEY and SMNVEV (reference sequence). The V and J ends lost 5 bases and 9 bases respectively, with 31 bases between them. This CDR3 is built from 18 residues. CDR3 nucleotides: TGTGCCAGCAGTCTCTCCTGGGAGCATTTGGAGGTGGAGGACCAAGCTTTCTTT. As protein: CASSLSWEHLEVEDQAFF.

The V call is TRBV9, the J call TRBJ1-2, with D perhaps TRBD1 (5 bases). Germline CDR1 SGDLS, CDR2 YYNGEE. The CDR3 has 14 residues. Trimming removed 4 bases from V and 4 bases from J, with 14 bases in between. CDR3 amino acids: CASSPSQGSYGYTF. As DNA, the CDR3 is TGTGCCAGCAGCCCATCCCAGGGTAGCTATGGCTACACCTTC.

There are a few counts of this clonotype. This chain connects TRBV7-9 to TRBJ2-3; D gene ambiguous. This CDR3 region has 11 residues. Trimming shortened V by 11 bases and J by 6 bases, and 12 bases separated the two germline ends. Germline V gives CDR1 SEHNR, CDR2 FQNEAQ (reference sequence). The CDR3 DNA reads as TGTGCCGACCACGGTGGGGATACGCAGTATTTT. Translating gives CADHGGDTQYF.

This clonotype occurred a few times. V and J are TRBV7-2 and TRBJ2-2; D possibly corresponds to TRBD1 (6 bases). This CDR3 spans 15 amino acids. Germline V lookup: CDR1 SGHTA, CDR2 FQGNSA. V was clipped by 3 bases and J by 2 bases, with 10 bases between them. The CDR3 region has the DNA TGTGCCAGCAGCTTTTGGGGGCCCAACACCGGGGAGCTGTTTTTT. It encodes CASSFWGPNTGELFF.

This clonotype was counted a single time. The chain carries TRBV28 and TRBJ1-2; maybe TRBD1 (5 bases). This CDR3 has 14 amino acids. Germline V gene lookup returns CDR1 MDHEN and CDR2 SYDVKM. Between the trimmed V and J ends, which lost 2 bases and 3 bases, there was a span of 10 bases. The CDR3 nucleotides read TGTGCCAGCAGTTTAACGGGGGAATACTATGGCTACACCTTC. Translating gives CASSLTGEYYGYTF.

V and J are TRBV6-6 and TRBJ1-3, with 9 bases identical to TRBD1. Trimming at V came to 6 bases and at J to 8 bases, leaving 5 bases not matched to a gene. Germline loops: CDR1 MNHNY, CDR2 SVGAGI (reference sequence). The CDR3 sequence is 13 residues long. The chain's CDR3 is CASSQGQGYTIYF. For the CDR3, the DNA is TGTGCCAGCAGCCAGGGACAGGGTTACACCATATATTTT.

The V and J genes are TRBV5-8 and TRBJ2-3, with D unresolved. CDR3 length: 15 amino acids. Trimming removed 4 bases at V and 0 bases at J, with 12 bases between. Germline loops: CDR1 SGHTS, CDR2 YDEGEE. The CDR3, as DNA: TGTGCCAGCAGCCCCCGAACAGCTAGCACAGATACGCAGTATTTT. Amino acids: CASSPRTASTDTQYF.

This clonotype has a count of ten or more. The V and J genes are TRBV2 and TRBJ2-1; 9 nucleotides match TRBD2. This CDR3 spans 15 amino acids. In germline, CDR1 is SNHLY, CDR2 FYNNEI. After removal of 2 bases from V and 14 bases from J, the junction contained 13 bases not matched to a gene. CDR3 sequence (DNA): TGTGCCAGCAGTGAACCAGCGGGGGGACCCCCCAGCAAGTTCTTC. Translating it yields CASSEPAGGPPSKFF.

The table lists this clonotype with many counts. The gene calls are TRBV27 and TRBJ2-5; tentatively, D is TRBD2 (6 bases). Trimming stripped 6 bases from V and 5 bases from J, with 10 bases between. The CDR3 has 12 amino acids. Germline V gene lookup returns CDR1 MNHEY and CDR2 SMNVEV (reference sequence). The CDR3 is CASRRGGETQYF. CDR3 bases: TGTGCCAGCAGAAGAGGAGGGGAGACCCAGTACTTC.

The chain couples TRBV12-3 or TRBV12-4 to TRBJ1-2; tentative D call: TRBD1 (5 bases). This CDR3 has 16 residues. Trimming took off 4 bases at V and 4 bases at J, with 19 bases between the two ends. DNA for the CDR3: TGTGCCAGCAGTTACACCCCGGGACGGAGGACCTATGGCTACACCTTC. It encodes CASSYTPGRRTYGYTF.

The chain has TRBV6-6 and TRBJ1-5; 7 positions agree with TRBD1. V gave up 5 bases and J gave up 5 bases; unmatched junction bases: 6. The germline gives CDR1 MNHNY, CDR2 SVGAGI (reference sequence). The CDR3 totals 14 residues. In DNA form, the CDR3 reads TGTGCCAGCAGTGAGCGGGACAGAGATCAGCCCCAGCATTTT. Translated: CASSERDRDQPQHF.

The table lists this clonotype with a few counts. This chain connects TRBV7-9 to TRBJ1-2; D is possibly TRBD1 (5 bases). This CDR3 spans 14 amino acids. CDR1 and CDR2 from the germline V gene are SEHNR and FQNEAQ (reference sequence). V was pared by 5 bases and J by 3 bases, with 13 bases between. The CDR3: CASSPRQLHYGYTF. The CDR3 coding sequence is TGTGCCAGCAGCCCCAGACAGCTCCACTATGGCTACACCTTC.

This clonotype was recorded a few times. The rearrangement links TRBV28 to TRBJ2-1; maybe TRBD2 (7 bases). Germline CDR1 is MDHEN and CDR2 is SYDVKM. CDR3 size: 19 residues. The V end lost 4 bases, the J end lost 3 bases, and 25 bases lay between the germline ends. The CDR3 loop reads CASSSVRGGLLSGYNEQFF. The CDR3 region has the DNA TGTGCCAGCAGTTCCGTCAGGGGAGGGCTCCTATCGGGCTACAATGAGCAGTTCTTC.

The J gene is TRBJ1-2, the V gene TRBV5-1, with a tentative D call TRBD1 (6 bases). The CDR3 extends over 15 amino acids. V was cut by 4 bases and J by 6 bases, with 19 bases left in between. CDR1 and CDR2 from the germline V gene are SGHRS and YFSETQ. CDR3 region: CASSPREGEKDGYTF. The CDR3 DNA follows: TGCGCCAGCAGCCCCCGGGAGGGGGAAAAGGATGGCTACACCTTC.

The CDR3 DNA reads as TGCAGTGCCACCTGGGGGCGCGGCAATCAGCCCCAGCATTTT. It is translated as CSATWGRGNQPQHF. This sequence joins TRBV20-1 and TRBJ1-5, with a weak D call TRBD1 (6 bases). V lost 6 bases and J lost 2, with 14 bases in between. The CDR3 extends over 14 amino acids. Germline V gives CDR1 DFQATT, CDR2 SNEGSKA (reference sequence).

This clonotype was seen at least ten times. The rearrangement links TRBV4-1 to TRBJ1-6; 8 bases are shared with TRBD1. The V gene end was trimmed by 4 bases and the J gene end by 11 bases; junction bases not matched to a gene: 7. The CDR3 length is 14 residues. The V gene's germline CDR1 is MGHRA and CDR2 YSYEKL. The CDR3 coding sequence is TGCGCCAGCAGCCCGACAGGGGTAACGGCACCCCTCCACTTT. It yields the protein CASSPTGVTAPLHF.

This clonotype occurred a few times. The chain recombines TRBV7-9 with TRBJ2-6; D is ambiguous. This CDR3 has 17 amino acids. CDR1 and CDR2 from the germline V gene are SEHNR and FQNEAQ (reference sequence). Between the trimmed V and J ends, which lost 1 base and 0 bases, there was a span of 10 bases. The DNA of the CDR3 is TGTGCCAGCAGCTTAGGGTTTGGTAGCTCTGGGGCCAACGTCCTGACTTTC. It encodes CASSLGFGSSGANVLTF.

This clonotype was counted only a few times. The genes are TRBV25-1 and TRBJ2-1; D remains ambiguous. The CDR3 loop spans 14 amino acids. V gave up 2 bases and J gave up 0 bases, with 5 bases separating them. CDR1 and CDR2 from the germline V gene are MGHDK and SYGVNS. The CDR3 DNA reads as TGTGCCAGCAGTGAAGGCGACTCCTACAATGAGCAGTTCTTC. Protein product: CASSEGDSYNEQFF.

The V call is TRBV10-1, the J call TRBJ1-1; D is ambiguous. V was clipped by 3 bases and J by 6 bases, with 8 bases between them. The CDR3 extends over 12 amino acids. Germline V gene sequence: CDR1 WNHNN, CDR2 SYGVQD (reference sequence). CDR3: CASSDAGSEAFF. Here the CDR3 DNA reads TGCGCCAGCAGTGACGCGGGGTCTGAAGCTTTCTTT.